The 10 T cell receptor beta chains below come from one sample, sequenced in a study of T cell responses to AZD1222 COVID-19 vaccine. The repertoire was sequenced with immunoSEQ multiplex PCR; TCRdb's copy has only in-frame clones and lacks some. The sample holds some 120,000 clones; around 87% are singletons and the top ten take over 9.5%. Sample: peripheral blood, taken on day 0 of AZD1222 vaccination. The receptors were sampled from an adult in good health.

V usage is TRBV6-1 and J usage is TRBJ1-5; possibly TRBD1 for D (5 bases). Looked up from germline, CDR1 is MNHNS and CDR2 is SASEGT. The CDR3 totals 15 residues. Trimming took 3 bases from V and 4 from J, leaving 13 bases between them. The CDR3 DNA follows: TGTGCCAGCAGTGACCCAGGGAGAAGGAATCAGCCCCAGCATTTT. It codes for CASSDPGRRNQPQHF.

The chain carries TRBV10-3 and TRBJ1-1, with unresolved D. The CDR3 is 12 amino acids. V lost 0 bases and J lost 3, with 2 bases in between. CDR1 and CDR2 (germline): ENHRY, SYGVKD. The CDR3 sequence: CAISESHTEAFF. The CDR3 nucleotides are TGTGCCATCAGTGAGTCTCACACTGAAGCTTTCTTT.

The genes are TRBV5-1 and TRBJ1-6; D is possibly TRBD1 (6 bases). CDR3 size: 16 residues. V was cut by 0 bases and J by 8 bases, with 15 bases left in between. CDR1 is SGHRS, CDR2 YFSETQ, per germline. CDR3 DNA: TGCGCCAGCAGCTTGGCCACAGGGTCGGCGGATTCACCCCTCCACTTT. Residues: CASSLATGSADSPLHF. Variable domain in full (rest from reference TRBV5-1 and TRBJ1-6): KAGVTQTPRYLIKTRGQQVTLSCSPISGHRSVSWYQQTPGQGLQFLFEYFSETQRNKGNFPGRFSGRQFSNSRSEMNVSTLELGDSALYLCASSLATGSADSPLHFGNGTRLTVT.

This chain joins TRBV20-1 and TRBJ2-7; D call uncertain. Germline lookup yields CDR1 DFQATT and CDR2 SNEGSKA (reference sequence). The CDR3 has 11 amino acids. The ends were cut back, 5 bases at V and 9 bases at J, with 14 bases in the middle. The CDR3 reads CSAYRQPGQYF. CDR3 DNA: TGCAGTGCTTACCGGCAACCCGGGCAGTACTTC.

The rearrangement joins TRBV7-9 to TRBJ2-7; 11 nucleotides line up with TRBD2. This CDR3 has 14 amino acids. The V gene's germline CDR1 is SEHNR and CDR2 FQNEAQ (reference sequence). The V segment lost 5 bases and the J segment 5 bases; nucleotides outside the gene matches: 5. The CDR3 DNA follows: TGTGCCAGCAGCCCAACTAGCGGGAGAGACGAGCAGTACTTC. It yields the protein CASSPTSGRDEQYF.

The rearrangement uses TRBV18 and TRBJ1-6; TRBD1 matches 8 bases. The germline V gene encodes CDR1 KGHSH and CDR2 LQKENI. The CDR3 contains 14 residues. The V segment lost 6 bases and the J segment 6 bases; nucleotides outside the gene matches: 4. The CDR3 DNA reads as TGTGCCAGCTCGCCAGGACAGGGTAATTCACCCCTCCACTTT. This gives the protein CASSPGQGNSPLHF.

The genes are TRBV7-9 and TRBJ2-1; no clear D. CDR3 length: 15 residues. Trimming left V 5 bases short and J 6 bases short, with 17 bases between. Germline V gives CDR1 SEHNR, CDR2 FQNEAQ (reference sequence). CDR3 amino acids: CASSPKLRFGNEQFF. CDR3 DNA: TGTGCCAGCAGCCCCAAATTGAGGTTTGGCAATGAGCAGTTCTTC. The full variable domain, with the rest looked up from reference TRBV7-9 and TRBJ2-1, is DTGVSQNPRHKITKRGQNVTFRCDPISEHNRLYWYRQTLGQGPEFLTYFQNEAQLEKSRLLSDRFSAERPKGSFSTLEIQRTEQGDSAMYLCASSPKLRFGNEQFFGPGTRLTVL.

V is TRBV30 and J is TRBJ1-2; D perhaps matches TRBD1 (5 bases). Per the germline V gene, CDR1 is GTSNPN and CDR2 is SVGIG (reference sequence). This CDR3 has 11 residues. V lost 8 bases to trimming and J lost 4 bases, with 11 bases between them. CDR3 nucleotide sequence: TGTGCCGGCAGGGCTGGCTATGGCTACACCTTC. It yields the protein CAGRAGYGYTF.

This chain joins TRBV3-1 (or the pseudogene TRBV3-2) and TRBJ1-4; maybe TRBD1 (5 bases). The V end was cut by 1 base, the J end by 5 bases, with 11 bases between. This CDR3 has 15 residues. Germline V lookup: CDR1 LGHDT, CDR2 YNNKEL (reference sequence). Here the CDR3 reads CASSQGGRPNEKLFF. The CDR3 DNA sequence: TGTGCCAGCAGCCAAGGGGGACGGCCGAATGAAAAACTGTTTTTT.

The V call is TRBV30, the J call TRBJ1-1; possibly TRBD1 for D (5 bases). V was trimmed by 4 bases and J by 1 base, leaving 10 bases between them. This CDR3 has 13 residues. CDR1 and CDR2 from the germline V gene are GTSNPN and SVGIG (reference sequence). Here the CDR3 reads CAWNGGGNTEAFF. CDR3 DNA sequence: TGTGCCTGGAACGGGGGGGGGAACACTGAAGCTTTCTTT.